This paragraph reports one T cell receptor beta chain. The sample originates from a study of blood T cell repertoires in COVID-19. Per the authors' pipeline: Estimated nucleated cell counts came from reference gene primer amplification. The data were produced by immunoSEQ multiplex PCR, yet TCRdb's version contains in-frame clones alone and is incomplete. V, J and clone size derive from that table, while D and trimming were established from the DNA sequence. This sample has 250,000 to 300,000 clones, with about 90% found just once. V shed 5 bases, J shed 0 bases, and the junction held 6 bases outside the gene matches. Germline V gives CDR1 KGHDR, CDR2 SFDVKD. The CDR3 loop spans 15 amino acids. Cohort placement rested on clinical history that participants reported themselves. Recovery among Cohort 3 donors was established by two negative PCRs, clearance, or symptom resolution.

Input material: PBMCs or T cells enriched from blood (not recorded which). The receptor comes from a woman in her fifties or sixties who had recovered from COVID-19. The chain recombines TRBV24-1 with TRBJ2-7, with 7 bases fitting TRBD1. CDR3 DNA sequence: TGTGCCACCAGTGTTAGACAGGGTACCTCCTACGAGCAGTACTTC. Translation: CATSVRQGTSYEQYF.